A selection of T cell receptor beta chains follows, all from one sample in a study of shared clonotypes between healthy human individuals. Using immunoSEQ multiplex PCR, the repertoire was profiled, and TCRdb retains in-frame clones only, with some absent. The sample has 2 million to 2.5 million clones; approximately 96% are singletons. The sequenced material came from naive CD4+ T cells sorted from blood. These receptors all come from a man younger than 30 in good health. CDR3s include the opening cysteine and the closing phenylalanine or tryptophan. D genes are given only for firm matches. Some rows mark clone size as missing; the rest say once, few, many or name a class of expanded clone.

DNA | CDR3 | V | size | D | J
TGTGCCGTAAGCTTAGCGGGGGTAACAGATACGCAGTATTTT | CAVSLAGVTDTQYF | TRBV30 | NA | TRBD2 | TRBJ2-3
TGTGCCAGCTCACCTGCGGGAGGGCCGGAGACCCAGTACTTC | CASSPAGGPETQYF | TRBV18 | NA | TRBD2 | TRBJ2-5
TGTGCCAGCAGCTCCCGGGACAGGGTTGAAGAGACCCAGTACTTC | CASSSRDRVEETQYF | TRBV7-2 | NA | TRBD1 | TRBJ2-5
TGTGCCAGCAGCTTAGGTAGTCGGAGCCAAGAGACCCAGTACTTC | CASSLGSRSQETQYF | TRBV7-6 | NA | NA | TRBJ2-5
TGTGCCAGCAGTTACTCAATGTGGGGGGGTGGCTACACCTTC | CASSYSMWGGGYTF | TRBV6-5 | NA | NA | TRBJ1-2
TGTGCCAGCAGCCTCGGCGGACAGCCCCCCTCTGGCTACACCTTC | CASSLGGQPPSGYTF | TRBV11-2 | NA | NA | TRBJ1-2
TGTGCCAGCAGCTCTGGGGACAGGGGAGGCACTGAAGCTTTCTTT | CASSSGDRGGTEAFF | TRBV11-2 | NA | TRBD1 | TRBJ1-1
TGTGCCAGCAGTGAAGTAGAGACCCAGTACTTC | CASSEVETQYF | TRBV2 | NA | NA | TRBJ2-5
TGTGCCAGCAGCTTGCAAACAGTGCCAAATGAAAAACTGTTTTTT | CASSLQTVPNEKLFF | TRBV5-5 | NA | NA | TRBJ1-4
TGCGCCAGCAGCTTGGCCCGGGAGCCCGAAGAGACCCAGTACTTC | CASSLAREPEETQYF | TRBV5-1 | NA | NA | TRBJ2-5
TGTGCCAGCAGCCCAAAACTGACCCTACCAAGAGAGACCCAGTACTTC | CASSPKLTLPRETQYF | TRBV14 | NA | NA | TRBJ2-5
TGTGCCATCAGTGGCGAGGGGCCGTCCTACGAGCAGTACTTC | CAISGEGPSYEQYF | TRBV10-3 | NA | NA | TRBJ2-7
TGTGCCACGACAGGGGGCTTCAATCAGCCCCAGCATTTT | CATTGGFNQPQHF | TRBV6-1 | NA | TRBD1 | TRBJ1-5
TGTGCCAGCAGTGCGGACGGTGCCTACGAGCAGTACTTC | CASSADGAYEQYF | TRBV2 | NA | NA | TRBJ2-7
TGTGCCAGCAGCGTAGCGTCAGATACGCAGTATTTT | CASSVASDTQYF | TRBV9 | NA | NA | TRBJ2-3
TGTGCCAGCTCACCACAGGGGGCGCAAGGAAACACCATATATTTT | CASSPQGAQGNTIYF | TRBV18 | NA | TRBD1 | TRBJ1-3
TGCGCCAGCAGCTTGGGTGGACAGGGAGGAGAGACCCAGTACTTC | CASSLGGQGGETQYF | TRBV5-1 | NA | TRBD1 | TRBJ2-5
TGTGCCTGGAGTGGGGACTCACCCCTCCACTTT | CAWSGDSPLHF | TRBV30 | NA | NA | TRBJ1-6
TGTGCCAGTAAGTCGACAAATCAAGAGACCCAGTACTTC | CASKSTNQETQYF | TRBV19 | NA | NA | TRBJ2-5
TGTGCCAGCAGTCCTCAGGGGGCGGGCACTGAAGCTTTCTTT | CASSPQGAGTEAFF | TRBV28 | NA | TRBD1 | TRBJ1-1
TGTGCCAGTAGTGACTATCAAGAGACCCAGTACTTC | CASSDYQETQYF | TRBV19 | NA | NA | TRBJ2-5
TGTGCCAGCAGTTTTCTCGCGACAGGGGGAGATGGCTACACCTTC | CASSFLATGGDGYTF | TRBV28 | NA | TRBD1 | TRBJ1-2
TGTGCCAGCAGCACCACTGGGCAAGCGGGAGAGACCCAGTACTTC | CASSTTGQAGETQYF | TRBV11-2 | NA | NA | TRBJ2-5
TGTGCCAGCAGCTTGGTGGGGCGGGGGCGCACAGATACGCAGTATTTT | CASSLVGRGRTDTQYF | TRBV5-4 | NA | NA | TRBJ2-3
TGTGCCAGCGGGGGACTAGCGGTATACGAGCAGTACTTC | CASGGLAVYEQYF | TRBV6-5 | few | TRBD2 | TRBJ2-7
TGCGCCAGCAGTGAGTTCGGGACGTTTACCTACGAGCAGTACTTC | CASSEFGTFTYEQYF | TRBV10-2 | once | NA | TRBJ2-7
TGTGCCAGCAGCTCCTCAGGGGGTTTGAGCTCCTATAATTCACCCCTCCACTTT | CASSSSGGLSSYNSPLHF | TRBV5-4 | NA | TRBD1 | TRBJ1-6
TGTGCCATCAGTGAGTCGAGGGAACACACTGAAGCTTTCTTT | CAISESREHTEAFF | TRBV10-3 | once | NA | TRBJ1-1
TGTGCCAGTAGTTTGGGACAGGGAATTGGTGGCTACACCTTC | CASSLGQGIGGYTF | TRBV19 | NA | TRBD1 | TRBJ1-2
TGTGCCAGCCGCGACGGCGGGAGTAGGGCCTCCTACAATGAGCAGTTCTTC | CASRDGGSRASYNEQFF | TRBV7-2 | once | TRBD2 | TRBJ2-1
TGTGCCAGCAGCCCCTGGGGGGCAGATACGCAGTATTTT | CASSPWGADTQYF | TRBV7-2 | NA | NA | TRBJ2-3
TGTGCCTCAGCGGGCGGTGACAATCAGCCCCAGCATTTT | CASAGGDNQPQHF | TRBV30 | NA | NA | TRBJ1-5
TGTGCCAGCAGCCGAGATCGGGGCCCCAACTATGGCTACACCTTC | CASSRDRGPNYGYTF | TRBV4-2 | NA | NA | TRBJ1-2
TGTGCCAGCAGCGTAGATTCCCACAATGAGCAGTTCTTC | CASSVDSHNEQFF | TRBV9 | NA | NA | TRBJ2-1
TGTGCCAGCAGCAAAAAAATACCCGGGACTAAAATCCCCCAGTACTTC | CASSKKIPGTKIPQYF | TRBV21-1 | NA | NA | TRBJ2-5
TGTGCCAGCAGTCTTGACTCTTTAGGGTCCACCGGGGAGCTGTTTTTT | CASSLDSLGSTGELFF | TRBV28 | NA | NA | TRBJ2-2
TGTGCCAGCAGTGAATTTGGTCTGAACACTGAAGCTTTCTTT | CASSEFGLNTEAFF | TRBV25-1 | NA | NA | TRBJ1-1
TGTGCCAGTAGTATTGCGATGAGCTCCTATAATTCACCCCTCCACTTT | CASSIAMSSYNSPLHF | TRBV19 | NA | NA | TRBJ1-6
TGTGCCAGCAGTCAAACAGGGTTGGGTAGCAATCAGCCCCAGCATTTT | CASSQTGLGSNQPQHF | TRBV27 | NA | NA | TRBJ1-5
TGTGCCAGCAGCGAAGCCTCAGGGGCCGGATCCTACGAGCAGTACTTC | CASSEASGAGSYEQYF | TRBV7-2 | once | NA | TRBJ2-7